This T cell receptor beta chain was profiled in a study of blood T cell repertoires in COVID-19. Study-level background: The samples span acute and convalescent COVID-19 from the United States, Italy and Spain. PBMCs, B-cell-depleted T cells, or T cells provided the cDNA or gDNA that made up the material.

Trimming took 3 bases from V and 4 from J, leaving 15 bases between them. The CDR3 contains 15 residues. In germline, CDR1 is SNHLY, CDR2 FYNNEI. As processed by the authors: Reference gene primer amplification gave estimated nucleated cell counts. Sequencing was performed with immunoSEQ multiplex PCR; in TCRdb, only in-frame clones are kept and a portion is missing. The V and J calls and clone size were taken over from that table, and D and trimming were inferred from the DNA. The sample carries fewer than 150,000 clones, around 87% recorded once. The sequence was collected from an older woman with acute or convalescent COVID-19. The sample consisted of peripheral blood. The chain uses TRBV2 and TRBJ1-2, with TRBD1 as a possible D gene (6 bases). The CDR3 coding sequence is TGTGCCAGCAGTGAGAGGGGACAAGGGAGCTATGGCTACACCTTC. It encodes CASSERGQGSYGYTF.